This T cell receptor beta chain was profiled in a study of cytomegalovirus exposure and HLA in healthy donors. The CDR3 has 16 amino acids. The V gene's germline CDR1 is MNHEY and CDR2 SMNVEV (reference sequence). V was clipped by 0 bases and J by 6 bases; unmatched bases: 8. The donors, nominally healthy at sampling, likely had unrecorded immune exposures. As for this clone: Its antigen is not known.

Notes on the study in general: The classifier reportedly diagnosed cytomegalovirus status with high specificity and sensitivity. It emerged from a later analysis that several of the most significant clusters appeared to be linked to common viral pathogens.

Both 60 Vbeta primers and 13 Jbeta primers went into the PCR. Data came from immunoSEQ multiplex PCR; TCRdb stores just in-frame clones and leaves some out. The data contain roughly 130,000 clones, 80% of them seen just once; the ten biggest clones take up 2.5% to 3%. Sequenced: PBMCs. The clonotype was recovered from a man aged 25-40 years in good health and CMV-seronegative. The chain recombines TRBV27 with TRBJ2-1; 7 nucleotides agree with TRBD2. This CDR3 reads CASSLSSGYSINEQFF. CDR3 DNA sequence: TGTGCCAGCAGTTTATCTAGCGGGTATAGTATCAATGAGCAGTTCTTC.